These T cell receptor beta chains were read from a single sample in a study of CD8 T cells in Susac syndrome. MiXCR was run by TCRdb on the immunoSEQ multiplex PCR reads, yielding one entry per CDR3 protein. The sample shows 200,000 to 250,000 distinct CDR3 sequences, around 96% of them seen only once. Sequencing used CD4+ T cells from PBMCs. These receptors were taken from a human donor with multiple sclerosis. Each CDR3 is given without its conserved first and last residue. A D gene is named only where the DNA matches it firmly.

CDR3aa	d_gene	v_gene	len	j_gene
ASSPLGGETEAF	.	TRBV18	12	TRBJ1-1
SARYSGANVLT	.	TRBV20-1	11	TRBJ2-6
ASSQGDLYGYT	.	TRBV3-1	11	TRBJ1-2
ASSPRRGSSYNEQF	.	TRBV18	14	TRBJ2-1
ASSVGQKNTEAF	TRBD1	TRBV18	12	TRBJ1-1
AWMVWENYNEQF	.	TRBV30	12	TRBJ2-1
SARDRVLNEQF	.	TRBV20-1	11	TRBJ2-1
ASSSKGRSYEQY	.	TRBV27	12	TRBJ2-7
SADRANYGYT	TRBD1	TRBV20-1	10	TRBJ1-2
AVGANVLT	.	TRBV7-7	8	TRBJ2-6